A single T cell receptor (beta chain) is shown here with its context. Its antigen remains unknown. Unique molecular identifiers were incorporated when the TCRbeta library was constructed. TCRdb re-called the PCR reads through MiXCR, storing one row per CDR3 protein. The sample shows 250,000 to 400,000 distinct CDR3 sequences, 23% of them seen only once. This record comes from a study of T-cell reconstitution after alpha-beta-depleted transplantation in children. Study-wide points: In patients about two months after transplant, alpha-beta T cells reportedly arose from several hundred expanded graft clones. Among T cells one year after transplant, newly produced cells accounted for most counts and diversity. The study traced high day-60 TCRbeta diversity in some patients to surviving recipient T cells and thymic progenitors.

This CDR3 is 13 amino acids long. The V end was cut by 0 bases, the J end by 0 bases, with 4 bases between. CDR1 is SGHDT and CDR2 is YYEEEE in the germline V gene. The rearrangement links TRBV5-6 to TRBJ2-7; D is ambiguous. Sample: PBMCs, mostly from graft donor cells, taken 180 days after TCRalphabeta/CD19-depleted stem cell transplant. The receptor was derived from a male patient younger than 18 who had a stem cell transplant for acute lymphoblastic leukemia, so the T cells may come from the graft donor. CDR3 coding DNA: TGTGCCAGCAGCTTGGTCCCCTCCTACGAGCAGTACTTC. It encodes CASSLVPSYEQYF. Complete variable domain (other parts from reference TRBV5-6 and TRBJ2-7): DAGVTQSPTHLIKTRGQQVTLRCSPKSGHDTVSWYQQALGQGPQFIFQYYEEEERQRGNFPDRFSGHQFPNYSSELNVNALLLGDSALYLCASSLVPSYEQYFGPGTRLTVT.